One sample yielded the 4 T cell receptor beta chains listed below, sequenced in a study of T cells in Graves' hyperthyroidism and ophthalmopathy. Researchers amplified the TCR beta CDR3 regions from RNA transcripts. First-round RT-PCR targeting the TCR CDR3 was performed with the HTBI primer set. Via MiXCR, TCRdb re-called the multiplex PCR reads, giving one row per CDR3 protein. The sample yields more than 450,000 distinct CDR3 sequences, just under 20% seen once. The sample consisted of blood. Receptors were obtained from a man aged 35 to 55 with Graves' ophthalmopathy.

This clonotype was seen many times. V is TRBV7-2 and J is TRBJ2-3; 12 nucleotides match TRBD2. There are 16 residues in the CDR3. From germline, CDR1 is SGHTA and CDR2 FQGNSA. J was trimmed by 9 bases and V by 1 base; bases with no gene match: 8. In DNA form, the CDR3 reads TGTGCCAGCAGCTTAGGAGTACTAGCGGGAGGAGGCACGCAGTATTTT. This sequence encodes CASSLGVLAGGGTQYF.

V and J are TRBV4-1 and TRBJ1-1, with 8 bases lining up with TRBD1. In germline, CDR1 is MGHRA, CDR2 YSYEKL. Unmatched junction bases numbered 16, after V lost 6 bases and J lost 1 base. The CDR3 sequence is 18 residues long. CDR3 sequence reads: CASRPTYLGGTGNTEAFF. CDR3 DNA sequence: TGCGCCAGCAGACCTACTTACCTAGGCGGGACAGGGAACACTGAAGCTTTCTTT.

This clonotype was counted many times. The chain uses TRBV10-3 and TRBJ2-7, with 9 nucleotides matching TRBD2. The V segment lost 0 bases and the J segment 7 bases; nucleotides outside the gene matches: 4. Germline lookup yields CDR1 ENHRY and CDR2 SYGVKD. The CDR3 spans 14 residues. The CDR3 bases are TGTGCCATCAGTGAGTCGACGCTAGCGGGAGAGCAGTACTTC. Translated: CAISESTLAGEQYF.

This clonotype was observed a handful of times. Given a much more abundant clone one base away, this may be a read error. The rearrangement uses TRBV28 and TRBJ2-1, with 7 bases lining up with TRBD2. The germline V gene encodes CDR1 MDHEN and CDR2 SYDVKM. V shed 6 bases and J 9 bases; nucleotides not matched to a gene: 11. This CDR3 region has 14 residues. In DNA, the CDR3 is TGTGCCAGCAGCAATGGCGGGAGTAGCAGTGAGCAGTTCTTC. Encoded protein: CASSNGGSSSEQFF. Looking up the rest from reference TRBV28 and TRBJ2-1 gives the full variable domain: DVKVTQSSRYLVKRTGEKVFLECVQDMDHENMFWYRQDPGLGLRLIYFSYDVKMKEKGDIPEGYSVSREKKERFSLILESASTNQTSMYLCASSNGGSSSEQFFGPGTRLTVL.